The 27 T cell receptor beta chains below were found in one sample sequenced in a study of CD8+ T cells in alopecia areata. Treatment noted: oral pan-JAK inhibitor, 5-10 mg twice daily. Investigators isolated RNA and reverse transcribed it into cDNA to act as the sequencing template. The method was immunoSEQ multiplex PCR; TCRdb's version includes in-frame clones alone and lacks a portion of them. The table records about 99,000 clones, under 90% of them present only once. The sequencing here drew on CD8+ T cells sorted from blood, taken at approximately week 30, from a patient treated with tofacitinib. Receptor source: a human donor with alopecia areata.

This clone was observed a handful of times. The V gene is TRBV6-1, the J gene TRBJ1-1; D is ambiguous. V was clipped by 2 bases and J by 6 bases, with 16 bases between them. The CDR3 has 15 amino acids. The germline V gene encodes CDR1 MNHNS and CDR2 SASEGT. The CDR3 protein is CASSEYLSGRPEAFF. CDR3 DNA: TGTGCCAGCAGTGAATATCTAAGCGGGCGCCCTGAAGCTTTCTTT.

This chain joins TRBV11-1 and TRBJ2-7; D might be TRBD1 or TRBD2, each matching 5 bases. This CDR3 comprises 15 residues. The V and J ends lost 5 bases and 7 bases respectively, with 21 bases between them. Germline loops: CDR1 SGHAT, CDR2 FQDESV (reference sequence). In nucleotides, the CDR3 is TGTGCCAGCAGCCTCCCCGGTGGGGACCGAGGGGAGCAGTACTTC. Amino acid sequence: CASSLPGGDRGEQYF.

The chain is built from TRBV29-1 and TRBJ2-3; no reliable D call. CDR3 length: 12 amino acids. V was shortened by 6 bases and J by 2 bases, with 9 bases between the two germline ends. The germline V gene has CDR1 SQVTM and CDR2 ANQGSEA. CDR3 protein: CSVIQNTDTQYF. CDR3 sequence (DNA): TGCAGCGTAATACAAAACACAGATACGCAGTATTTT.

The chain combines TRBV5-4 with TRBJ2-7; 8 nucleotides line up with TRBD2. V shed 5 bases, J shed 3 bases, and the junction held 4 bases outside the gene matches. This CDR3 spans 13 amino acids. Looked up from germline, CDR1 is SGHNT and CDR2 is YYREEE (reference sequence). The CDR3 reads CASRGTRSYEQYF. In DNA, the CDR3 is TGTGCCAGCAGAGGGACTAGGAGCTACGAGCAGTACTTC.

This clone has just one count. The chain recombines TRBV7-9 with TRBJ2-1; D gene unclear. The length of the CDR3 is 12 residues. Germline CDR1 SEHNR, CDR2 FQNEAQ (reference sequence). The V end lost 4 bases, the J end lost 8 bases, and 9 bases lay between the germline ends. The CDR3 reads CASSSFTDEQFF. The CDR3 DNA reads TGTGCCAGCAGCTCCTTCACGGATGAGCAGTTCTTC.

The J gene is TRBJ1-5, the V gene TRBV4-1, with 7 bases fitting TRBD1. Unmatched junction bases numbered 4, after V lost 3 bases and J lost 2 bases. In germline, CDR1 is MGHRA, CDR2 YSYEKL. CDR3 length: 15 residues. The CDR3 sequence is CASSQQGEGNQPQHF. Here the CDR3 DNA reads TGCGCCAGCAGCCAGCAGGGGGAGGGCAATCAGCCCCAGCATTTT.

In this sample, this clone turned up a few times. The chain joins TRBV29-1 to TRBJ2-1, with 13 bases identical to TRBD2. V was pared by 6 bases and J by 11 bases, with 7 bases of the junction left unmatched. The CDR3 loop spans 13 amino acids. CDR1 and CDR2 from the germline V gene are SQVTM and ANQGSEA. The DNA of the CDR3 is TGCAGCGTGTTACTAGCGGGAGGGCCGCAGCAGTTCTTC. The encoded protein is CSVLLAGGPQQFF.

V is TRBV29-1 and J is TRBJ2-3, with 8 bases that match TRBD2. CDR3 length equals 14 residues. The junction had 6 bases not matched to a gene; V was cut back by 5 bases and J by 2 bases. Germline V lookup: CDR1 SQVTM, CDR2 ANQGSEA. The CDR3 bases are TGCAGCGTTCCTTCTAGCGGGTTCACAGATACGCAGTATTTT. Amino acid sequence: CSVPSSGFTDTQYF.

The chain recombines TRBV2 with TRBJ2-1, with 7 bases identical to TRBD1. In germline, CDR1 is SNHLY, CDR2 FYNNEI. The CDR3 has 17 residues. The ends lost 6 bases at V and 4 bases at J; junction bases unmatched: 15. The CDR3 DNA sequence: TGTGCCAGCAGCCTCCCCCGACAGGGTTGGAGGTACAATGAGCAGTTCTTC. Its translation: CASSLPRQGWRYNEQFF. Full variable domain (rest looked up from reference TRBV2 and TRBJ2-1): EPEVTQTPSHQVTQMGQEVILRCVPISNHLYFYWYRQILGQKVEFLVSFYNNEISEKSEIFDDQFSVERPDGSNFTLKIRSTKLEDSAMYFCASSLPRQGWRYNEQFFGPGTRLTVL.

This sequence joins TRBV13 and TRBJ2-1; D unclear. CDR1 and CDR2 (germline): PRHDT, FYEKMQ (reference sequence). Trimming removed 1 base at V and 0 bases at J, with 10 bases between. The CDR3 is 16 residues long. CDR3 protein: CASSLVKVFSYNEQFF. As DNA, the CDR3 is TGTGCCAGCAGCTTAGTAAAGGTATTCTCCTACAATGAGCAGTTCTTC.

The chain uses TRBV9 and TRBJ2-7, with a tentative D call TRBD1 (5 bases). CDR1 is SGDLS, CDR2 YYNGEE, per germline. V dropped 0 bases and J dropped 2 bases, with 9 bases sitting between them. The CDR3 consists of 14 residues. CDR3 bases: TGTGCCAGCAGCGTAGAGGTAGGGGCCTACGAGCAGTACTTC. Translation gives CASSVEVGAYEQYF.

The CDR3 sequence is CASSSVDSANTGELFF. The CDR3 coding sequence is TGCGCCAGCAGCTCCGTAGACAGTGCGAACACCGGGGAGCTGTTTTTT. The V call is TRBV5-1, the J call TRBJ2-2, with TRBD1 as a possible D gene (5 bases). In germline, CDR1 is SGHRS, CDR2 YFSETQ. This CDR3 has 16 residues. V was pared by 3 bases and J by 0 bases, with 12 bases between.

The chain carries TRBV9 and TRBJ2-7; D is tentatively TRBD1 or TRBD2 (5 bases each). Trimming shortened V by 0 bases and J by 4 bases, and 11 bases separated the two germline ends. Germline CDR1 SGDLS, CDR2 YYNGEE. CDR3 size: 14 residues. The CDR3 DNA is TGTGCCAGCAGCGTAGCTGGCAGGGAGTACGAGCAGTACTTC. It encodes CASSVAGREYEQYF.

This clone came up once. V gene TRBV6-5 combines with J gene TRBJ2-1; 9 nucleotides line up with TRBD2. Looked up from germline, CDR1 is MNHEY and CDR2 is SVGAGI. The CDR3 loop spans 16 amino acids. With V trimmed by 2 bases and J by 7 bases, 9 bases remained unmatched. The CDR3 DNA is TGTGCCAGCAGTTACACAATAGCGGGAGAGGCAAATGAGCAGTTCTTC. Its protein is CASSYTIAGEANEQFF.

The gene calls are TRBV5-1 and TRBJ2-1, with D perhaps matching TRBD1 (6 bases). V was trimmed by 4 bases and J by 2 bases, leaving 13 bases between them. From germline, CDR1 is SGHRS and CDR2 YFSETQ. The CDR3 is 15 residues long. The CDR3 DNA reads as TGCGCCAGCAGCCCGAGGACAGAGCCCTACAATGAGCAGTTCTTC. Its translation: CASSPRTEPYNEQFF.

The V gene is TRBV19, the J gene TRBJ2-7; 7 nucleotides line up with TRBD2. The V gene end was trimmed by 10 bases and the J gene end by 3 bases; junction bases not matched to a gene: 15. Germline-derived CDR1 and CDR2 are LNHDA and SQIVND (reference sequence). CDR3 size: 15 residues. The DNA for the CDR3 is TGTGCCACCACCGCCGGAGGGCGGGGGTTCTACGAGCAGTACTTC. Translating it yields CATTAGGRGFYEQYF.

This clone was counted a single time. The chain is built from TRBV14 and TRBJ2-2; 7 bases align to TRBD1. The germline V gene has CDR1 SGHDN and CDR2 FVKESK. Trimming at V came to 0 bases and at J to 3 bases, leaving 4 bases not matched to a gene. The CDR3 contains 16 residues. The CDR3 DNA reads TGTGCCAGCAGCCAAGATAGGGACAGCCACACCGGGGAGCTGTTTTTT. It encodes CASSQDRDSHTGELFF.

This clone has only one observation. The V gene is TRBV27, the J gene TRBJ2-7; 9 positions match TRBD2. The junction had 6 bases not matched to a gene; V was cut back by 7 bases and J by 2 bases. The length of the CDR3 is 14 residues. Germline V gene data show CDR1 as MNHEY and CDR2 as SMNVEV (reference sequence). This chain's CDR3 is CASTSGRTAYEQYF. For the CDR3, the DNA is TGTGCCAGCACAAGCGGGAGGACGGCCTACGAGCAGTACTTC.

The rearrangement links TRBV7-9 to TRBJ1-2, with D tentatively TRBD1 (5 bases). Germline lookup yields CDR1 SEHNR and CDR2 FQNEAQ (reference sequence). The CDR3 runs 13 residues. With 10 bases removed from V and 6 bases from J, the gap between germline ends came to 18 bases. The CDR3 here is CATETAPTDGYTF. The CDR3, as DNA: TGTGCCACCGAGACAGCACCTACGGATGGCTACACCTTC. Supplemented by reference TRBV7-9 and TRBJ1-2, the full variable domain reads DTGVSQNPRHKITKRGQNVTFRCDPISEHNRLYWYRQTLGQGPEFLTYFQNEAQLEKSRLLSDRFSAERPKGSFSTLEIQRTEQGDSAMYLCATETAPTDGYTFGSGTRLTVV.

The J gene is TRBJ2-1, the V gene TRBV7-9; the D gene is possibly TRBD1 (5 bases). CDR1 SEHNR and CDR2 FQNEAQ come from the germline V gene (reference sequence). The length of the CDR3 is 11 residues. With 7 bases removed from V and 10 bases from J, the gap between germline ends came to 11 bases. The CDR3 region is CASTRRGEQFF. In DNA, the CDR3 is TGTGCCAGCACCCGAAGGGGAGAGCAGTTCTTC.

CDR3 region: CASSLISVGLNTGELFF. The CDR3, as DNA: TGTGCCAGCAGCTTAATCTCGGTGGGGTTGAACACCGGGGAGCTGTTTTTT. This chain uses TRBV7-3 with TRBJ2-2; D unclear. The germline CDR1 and CDR2 sequences are SGHTA and FQGTGA. The germline V and J ends were trimmed by 1 base and 1 base, with 13 bases remaining between them. The CDR3 consists of 17 residues.

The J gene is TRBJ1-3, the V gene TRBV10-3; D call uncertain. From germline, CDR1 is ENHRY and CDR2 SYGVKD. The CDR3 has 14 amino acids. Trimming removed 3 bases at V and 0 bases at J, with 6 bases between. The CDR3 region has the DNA TGTGCCATCAGTGAACAGCGCTCTGGAAACACCATATATTTT. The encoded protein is CAISEQRSGNTIYF.

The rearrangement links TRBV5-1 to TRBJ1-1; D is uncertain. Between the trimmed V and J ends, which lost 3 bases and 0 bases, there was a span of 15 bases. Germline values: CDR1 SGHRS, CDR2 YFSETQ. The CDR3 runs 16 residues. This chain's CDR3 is CASSWGVNSLNTEAFF. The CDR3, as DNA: TGCGCCAGCAGCTGGGGTGTGAACAGCTTGAACACTGAAGCTTTCTTT.

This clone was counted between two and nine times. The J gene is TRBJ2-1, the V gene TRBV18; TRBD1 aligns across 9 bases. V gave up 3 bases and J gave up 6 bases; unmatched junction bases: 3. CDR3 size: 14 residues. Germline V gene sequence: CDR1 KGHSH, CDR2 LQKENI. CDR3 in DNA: TGTGCCAGCTCACCGGGACAGGGTGGCAATGAGCAGTTCTTC. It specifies CASSPGQGGNEQFF.

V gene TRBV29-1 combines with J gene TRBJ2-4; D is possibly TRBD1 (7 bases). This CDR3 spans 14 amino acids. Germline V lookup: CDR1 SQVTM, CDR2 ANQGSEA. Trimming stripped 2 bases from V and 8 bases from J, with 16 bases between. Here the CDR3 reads CSVEMSGGFDIQYF. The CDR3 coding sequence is TGCAGCGTTGAAATGTCAGGGGGGTTTGACATTCAGTACTTC.

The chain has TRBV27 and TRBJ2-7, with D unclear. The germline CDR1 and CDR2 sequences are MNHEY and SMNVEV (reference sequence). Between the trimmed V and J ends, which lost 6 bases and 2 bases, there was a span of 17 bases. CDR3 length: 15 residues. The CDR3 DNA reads TGTGCCAGCAGCCCTACCGACCCTCCGGCCTACGAGCAGTACTTC. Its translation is CASSPTDPPAYEQYF.

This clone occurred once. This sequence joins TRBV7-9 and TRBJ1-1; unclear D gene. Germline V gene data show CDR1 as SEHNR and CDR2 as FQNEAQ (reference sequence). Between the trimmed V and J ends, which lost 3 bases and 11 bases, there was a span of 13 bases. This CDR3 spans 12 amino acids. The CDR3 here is CASSFWQSEAFF. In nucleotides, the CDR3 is TGTGCCAGCAGCTTCTGGCAAAGTGAGGCTTTCTTT.